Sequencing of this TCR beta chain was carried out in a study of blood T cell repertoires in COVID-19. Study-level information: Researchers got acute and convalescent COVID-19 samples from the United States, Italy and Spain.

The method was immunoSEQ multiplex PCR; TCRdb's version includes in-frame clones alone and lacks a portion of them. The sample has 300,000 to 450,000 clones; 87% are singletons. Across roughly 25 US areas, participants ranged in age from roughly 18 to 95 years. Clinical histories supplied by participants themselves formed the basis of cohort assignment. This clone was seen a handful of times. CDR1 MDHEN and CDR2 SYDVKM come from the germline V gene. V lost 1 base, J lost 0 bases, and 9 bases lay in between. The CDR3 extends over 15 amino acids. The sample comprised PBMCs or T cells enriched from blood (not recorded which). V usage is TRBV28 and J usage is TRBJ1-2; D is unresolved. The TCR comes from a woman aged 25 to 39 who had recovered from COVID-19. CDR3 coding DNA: TGTGCCAGCAGTTTATTCAGTGACACTAACTATGGCTACACCTTC. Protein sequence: CASSLFSDTNYGYTF.